In its sample, the clone carrying this T cell receptor (beta chain) was seen many times. This entry belongs to a study of molecular identifiers for immune sequencing clone quantification. Study-wide context: In replicates, RNA taken from approximately 20,000 or 98,000 naive CD8 cells was divided five ways, and four portions underwent sequencing.

Preparation methods for the bulk TCR libraries were those previously described, with listed TCR primers. TCRdb called the PCR reads again in MiXCR, with one record for every CDR3 protein. The table includes 490,000 or so distinct CDR3 sequences, about a fifth detected once. The CDR3 contains 15 residues. After removal of 5 bases from V and 3 bases from J, the junction contained 9 bases not matched to a gene. The V gene's germline CDR1 is SGHVS and CDR2 FQNEAQ. This chain joins TRBV7-8 and TRBJ2-7; TRBD2 matches at 8 bases. This TCR derives from a human donor in good health. Some libraries in this study had Jurkat cell RNA spiked in. The sample consisted of naive CD8+ T cells from blood, with Jurkat cell RNA spiked in. This sample's subset: FACS-sorted CD8+CD4-CCR7+CD45RA+ naive T cells. The DNA for the CDR3 is TGTGCCAGCAGCCAGGCGGGACTAGGGGTCTACGAGCAGTACTTC. Its translation: CASSQAGLGVYEQYF.